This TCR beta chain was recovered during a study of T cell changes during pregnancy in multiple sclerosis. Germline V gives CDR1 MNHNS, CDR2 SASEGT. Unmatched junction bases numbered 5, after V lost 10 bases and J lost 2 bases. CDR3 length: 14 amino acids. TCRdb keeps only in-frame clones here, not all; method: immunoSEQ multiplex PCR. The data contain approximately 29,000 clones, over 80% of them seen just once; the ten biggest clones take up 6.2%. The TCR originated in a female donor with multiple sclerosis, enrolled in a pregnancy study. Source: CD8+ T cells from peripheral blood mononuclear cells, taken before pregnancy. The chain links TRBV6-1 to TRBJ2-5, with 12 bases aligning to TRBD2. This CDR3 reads CATLAGGPQETQYF. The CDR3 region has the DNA TGTGCCACCCTAGCGGGAGGGCCTCAAGAGACCCAGTACTTC.